Listed below are T cell receptor beta chains from one sample, sequenced in a study of T-cell reconstitution after alpha-beta-depleted transplantation in children. TCRdb independently ran MiXCR on the PCR reads; one entry per CDR3 protein. The repertoire holds fewer than 400,000 distinct CDR3 sequences, with around 20% as singletons. The material was PBMCs from the stem cell graft donor, obtained from the stem cell graft. These receptors originate from a human donor who donated a stem cell graft to a child with acute myeloid leukemia. Each CDR3 is given with its conserved first and last residue. Clone size, where shown, is once, few, many, or a class for clones that have expanded.

v_call: TRBV29-1
j_call: TRBJ1-1
clone_size: few
cdr3_aa: CSVYSRQGEAFF

v_call: TRBV18
j_call: TRBJ2-1
clone_size: once
cdr3_aa: CASSRTEPLSYNEQFF

v_call: TRBV12-3/TRBV12-4
j_call: TRBJ2-7
clone_size: NA
cdr3_aa: CASSFVLAGVKFRRSSYEQYF

v_call: TRBV5-5
j_call: TRBJ1-2
clone_size: few
cdr3_aa: CASSGDLNYGYTF

v_call: TRBV20-1
j_call: TRBJ2-7
clone_size: few
cdr3_aa: CSAVTSGSYEQYF

v_call: TRBV7-9
j_call: TRBJ2-1
clone_size: few
cdr3_aa: CASSFDSNNEQFF

v_call: TRBV5-1
j_call: TRBJ2-2
clone_size: few
cdr3_aa: CASTLTSSAGELFF

v_call: TRBV5-1
j_call: TRBJ2-7
clone_size: NA
cdr3_aa: CASSLVAQGQVRYEQYF

v_call: TRBV4-2
j_call: TRBJ2-7
clone_size: many
cdr3_aa: CASSQEQGPYEQYF

v_call: TRBV11-2
j_call: TRBJ2-2
clone_size: NA
cdr3_aa: CASSLERLANTGELFF

v_call: TRBV12-3/TRBV12-4
j_call: TRBJ1-4
clone_size: NA
cdr3_aa: CASSPRDSPWRLFF

v_call: TRBV4-2
j_call: TRBJ1-5
clone_size: few
cdr3_aa: CASSQDGAGNQPQHF

v_call: TRBV20-1
j_call: TRBJ1-2
clone_size: NA
cdr3_aa: CSARTGGYGYTF

v_call: TRBV28
j_call: TRBJ2-7
clone_size: once
cdr3_aa: CASSLNDVQYF

v_call: TRBV4-3
j_call: TRBJ1-5
clone_size: few
cdr3_aa: CASSQDGRTNQPQHF

v_call: TRBV10-3
j_call: TRBJ2-7
clone_size: few
cdr3_aa: CAISADLSEQYF

v_call: TRBV24-1
j_call: TRBJ2-3
clone_size: few
cdr3_aa: CATSDFQRDTDTQYF

v_call: TRBV5-1
j_call: TRBJ2-5
clone_size: NA
cdr3_aa: CASSPGQGWQTQYF

v_call: TRBV12-3/TRBV12-4
j_call: TRBJ2-3
clone_size: few
cdr3_aa: CASSFGEAPDTQYF

v_call: TRBV20-1
j_call: TRBJ2-3
clone_size: few
cdr3_aa: CSAKSGKLGDTQYF

v_call: TRBV20-1
j_call: TRBJ2-1
clone_size: few
cdr3_aa: CSATLAKVGVDEQFF

v_call: TRBV5-5
j_call: TRBJ2-2
clone_size: many
cdr3_aa: CASSSQGASTGELFF

v_call: TRBV5-1
j_call: TRBJ2-4
clone_size: once
cdr3_aa: CASSLGVTGYRSKNIQYF

v_call: TRBV14
j_call: TRBJ2-1
clone_size: many
cdr3_aa: CASRRTLSSYNEQFF

v_call: TRBV5-1
j_call: TRBJ2-6
clone_size: few
cdr3_aa: CASSLALGVGANVLTF

v_call: TRBV5-1
j_call: TRBJ2-1
clone_size: NA
cdr3_aa: CASSLAGRVGDEQFF

v_call: TRBV20-1
j_call: TRBJ2-2
clone_size: many
cdr3_aa: CSARGVRLEMGTGELFF

v_call: TRBV12-3/TRBV12-4
j_call: TRBJ2-2
clone_size: many
cdr3_aa: CASRLPGTGDTGELFF

v_call: TRBV11-1
j_call: TRBJ2-1
clone_size: NA
cdr3_aa: CASSLMSLARLSYNEQFF

v_call: TRBV20-1
j_call: TRBJ2-1
clone_size: many
cdr3_aa: CSARDAGGAEQFF

v_call: TRBV25-1
j_call: TRBJ2-7
clone_size: NA
cdr3_aa: CASSDKVEAGRSYEQYF

v_call: TRBV7-3
j_call: TRBJ1-1
clone_size: few
cdr3_aa: CASSPGDRDGTEAFF

v_call: TRBV12-3/TRBV12-4
j_call: TRBJ2-1
clone_size: NA
cdr3_aa: CASQVWGSYNEQFF

v_call: TRBV29-1
j_call: TRBJ1-1
clone_size: NA
cdr3_aa: CSVLRQGMNTEAFF

v_call: TRBV5-1
j_call: TRBJ1-1
clone_size: NA
cdr3_aa: CASSHGQGAAFF

v_call: TRBV12-3/TRBV12-4
j_call: TRBJ1-5
clone_size: NA
cdr3_aa: CASSLVGTGLLPQHF

v_call: TRBV24-1
j_call: TRBJ2-5
clone_size: NA
cdr3_aa: CATRGDEETQYF

v_call: TRBV4-1
j_call: TRBJ2-5
clone_size: few
cdr3_aa: CASSQVGRGGKQETQYF

v_call: TRBV29-1
j_call: TRBJ2-2
clone_size: NA
cdr3_aa: CSVEDRRVGGTGDAGELFF

v_call: TRBV5-1
j_call: TRBJ2-7
clone_size: few
cdr3_aa: CASSPSGRSYEQYF

v_call: TRBV7-9
j_call: TRBJ1-4
clone_size: few
cdr3_aa: CATLRDNEKLFF